This is a list of T cell receptor beta chains from one sample in a study of T-cell reconstitution after alpha-beta-depleted transplantation in children. One entry per CDR3 protein results from TCRdb running MiXCR on the PCR reads. Found here are fewer than 450,000 distinct CDR3 sequences, 15% to 20% of them singletons; the top ten hold around two fifths. Specimen: PBMCs, mostly from graft donor cells, collected 360 days after TCRalphabeta/CD19-depleted stem cell transplant. These receptors all come from a male patient aged 2-15 years who had a stem cell transplant for acute lymphoblastic leukemia, so the T cells may come from the graft donor. Each CDR3 is given with its conserved first and last residue. The D gene is left open where the match is weak. Not all rows give a size; the values are once, few, many and, for expanded clones, a class.

j_call: TRBJ2-7
clone_size: -
v_call: TRBV7-2
d_call: -
cdr3_nt: TGTGCCAGCAGCTATAATCCGGGGGGCACGTACGAGCAGTACTTC
cdr3_aa: CASSYNPGGTYEQYF

j_call: TRBJ2-6
clone_size: many
v_call: TRBV3-1
d_call: -
cdr3_nt: TGTGCCAGCTCACCCTCTGGGGCCAACGTCCTGACTTTC
cdr3_aa: CASSPSGANVLTF

j_call: TRBJ2-7
clone_size: few
v_call: TRBV4-1
d_call: TRBD1
cdr3_nt: TGCGCCAGCAGCCAAGACACACAGGCGGGACAGGGGGCCCGCGAGCAGTACTTC
cdr3_aa: CASSQDTQAGQGAREQYF

j_call: TRBJ1-1
clone_size: -
v_call: TRBV19
d_call: -
cdr3_nt: TGTGCCAGTGATCAACAGGGACGCACTGAAGCTTTCTTT
cdr3_aa: CASDQQGRTEAFF

j_call: TRBJ1-2
clone_size: -
v_call: TRBV4-1
d_call: -
cdr3_nt: TGCGCCAGCAGCCAAGATCGAGCGGCGCATACGTTTGGCTACACCTTC
cdr3_aa: CASSQDRAAHTFGYTF

j_call: TRBJ2-3
clone_size: -
v_call: TRBV4-1
d_call: -
cdr3_nt: TGCGCCAGTCGACCCGGGGGCGGTACTAGCACAGATACGCAGTATTTT
cdr3_aa: CASRPGGGTSTDTQYF

j_call: TRBJ2-1
clone_size: -
v_call: TRBV18
d_call: -
cdr3_nt: TGTGCCAGCTCACCACGGGAGGGGGATGAGCAGTTCTTC
cdr3_aa: CASSPREGDEQFF

j_call: TRBJ2-1
clone_size: few
v_call: TRBV15
d_call: -
cdr3_nt: TGTGCCACCAGCAGAGATAAGGGCAATGAGCAGTTCTTC
cdr3_aa: CATSRDKGNEQFF

j_call: TRBJ2-4
clone_size: many
v_call: TRBV12-3/TRBV12-4
d_call: -
cdr3_nt: TGTGCCAGCAGTTTAGCGGGAAACATTCAGTACTTC
cdr3_aa: CASSLAGNIQYF

j_call: TRBJ2-1
clone_size: -
v_call: TRBV19
d_call: -
cdr3_nt: TGTGCCAGTAGTATATTGGGGAATGAGCAGTTCTTC
cdr3_aa: CASSILGNEQFF

j_call: TRBJ1-6
clone_size: -
v_call: TRBV28
d_call: -
cdr3_nt: TGTGCCAGCAGTTTCTCCGAAGGGACGATCGATTCACCCCTCCACTTT
cdr3_aa: CASSFSEGTIDSPLHF

j_call: TRBJ2-7
clone_size: few
v_call: TRBV12-3/TRBV12-4
d_call: TRBD1
cdr3_nt: TGTGCCAGCAGTTTTGTCAGGGGGTGGACCGAGCAGTACTTC
cdr3_aa: CASSFVRGWTEQYF

j_call: TRBJ2-3
clone_size: few
v_call: TRBV12-3/TRBV12-4
d_call: TRBD2
cdr3_nt: TGTGCCAGCAGTTTCAAATTAGCGCCCCCGGGACTAGCGTACACAGATACGCAGTATTTT
cdr3_aa: CASSFKLAPPGLAYTDTQYF

j_call: TRBJ1-5
clone_size: many
v_call: TRBV29-1
d_call: -
cdr3_nt: TGCAGCGTTGGAGGGGGTAGCAATCAGCCCCAGCATTTT
cdr3_aa: CSVGGGSNQPQHF

j_call: TRBJ2-7
clone_size: -
v_call: TRBV5-6
d_call: -
cdr3_nt: TGTGCCAGCAGCATACGAGCGGGCTACTCCGAGCAGTACTTC
cdr3_aa: CASSIRAGYSEQYF

j_call: TRBJ2-1
clone_size: -
v_call: TRBV7-6
d_call: -
cdr3_nt: TGTGCCAGCAGCTTGACGACCGCCAGCTCCTACAATGAGCAGTTCTTC
cdr3_aa: CASSLTTASSYNEQFF

j_call: TRBJ2-7
clone_size: few
v_call: TRBV7-9
d_call: -
cdr3_nt: TGTGCCAGCAGCCCCCAGATTCCCCCCTACGAGCAGTACTTC
cdr3_aa: CASSPQIPPYEQYF

j_call: TRBJ2-5
clone_size: many
v_call: TRBV7-7
d_call: TRBD2
cdr3_nt: TGTGCTAGCAGCATGGGACTAGCGGGAGGGGAGACCCAGTACTTC
cdr3_aa: CASSMGLAGGETQYF

j_call: TRBJ2-7
clone_size: -
v_call: TRBV23-1
d_call: -
cdr3_nt: TGCGCCAGCAGCCCCCTCGAGCAGTACTTC
cdr3_aa: CASSPLEQYF

j_call: TRBJ1-1
clone_size: -
v_call: TRBV5-1
d_call: -
cdr3_nt: TGCGCCAGCAGCATACTAAGGGGGGCGGTGAACACTGAAGCTTTCTTT
cdr3_aa: CASSILRGAVNTEAFF

j_call: TRBJ2-7
clone_size: few
v_call: TRBV7-9
d_call: TRBD1
cdr3_nt: TGTGCCAGCAGCCCGACGCGGACAGGGCCATACGAGCAGTACTTC
cdr3_aa: CASSPTRTGPYEQYF

j_call: TRBJ2-7
clone_size: -
v_call: TRBV4-2
d_call: -
cdr3_nt: TGTGCCAGCAGCCAAATTCTACAGGTCCTCGGGAACGAGCAGTACTTC
cdr3_aa: CASSQILQVLGNEQYF

j_call: TRBJ2-7
clone_size: once
v_call: TRBV7-2
d_call: -
cdr3_nt: TGTGCCAGCAGCTTAGTGCTGTATCCCTACGAGCAGTACTTC
cdr3_aa: CASSLVLYPYEQYF

j_call: TRBJ2-5
clone_size: few
v_call: TRBV6-1
d_call: -
cdr3_nt: TGTGCCAGCAGTGAAAACCTAAGGAGCGAGACCCAGTACTTC
cdr3_aa: CASSENLRSETQYF

j_call: TRBJ2-1
clone_size: many
v_call: TRBV9
d_call: -
cdr3_nt: TGTGCCAGCAGTTTGGACAGCTACAATGAGCAGTTCTTC
cdr3_aa: CASSLDSYNEQFF

j_call: TRBJ2-5
clone_size: -
v_call: TRBV7-6
d_call: -
cdr3_nt: TGTGCCAGCAGCTTATATTGGGGAGAGACCCAGTACTTC
cdr3_aa: CASSLYWGETQYF

j_call: TRBJ2-7
clone_size: -
v_call: TRBV19
d_call: TRBD1
cdr3_nt: TGTGCCAGTAGCCCTTGGGACAGGGATCCCTACGAGCAGTACTTC
cdr3_aa: CASSPWDRDPYEQYF

j_call: TRBJ2-7
clone_size: -
v_call: TRBV9
d_call: TRBD2
cdr3_nt: TGTGCCAGCAGCCCCGGACTAGCGGGGTTAACCTACGAGCAGTACTTC
cdr3_aa: CASSPGLAGLTYEQYF

j_call: TRBJ2-2
clone_size: few
v_call: TRBV20-1
d_call: -
cdr3_nt: TGCAGTGCTAGAGATCCACAGGCCAACACCGGGGAGCTGTTTTTT
cdr3_aa: CSARDPQANTGELFF

j_call: TRBJ2-1
clone_size: many
v_call: TRBV3-1
d_call: -
cdr3_nt: TGTGCCAGCAGCCAAGACTCGCTAGCTGTTGGTGAGCAGTTCTTC
cdr3_aa: CASSQDSLAVGEQFF

j_call: TRBJ1-2
clone_size: -
v_call: TRBV4-2
d_call: TRBD1
cdr3_nt: TGTGCCAGCAGCCAAGCTGGACAGGGCTTGTCGGGTGGCTACACCTTC
cdr3_aa: CASSQAGQGLSGGYTF

j_call: TRBJ2-7
clone_size: few
v_call: TRBV20-1
d_call: -
cdr3_nt: TGCAGTGCTAGGGCCAGGGGCCCAAAACTCTACGAGCAGTACTTC
cdr3_aa: CSARARGPKLYEQYF

j_call: TRBJ2-1
clone_size: many
v_call: TRBV3-1
d_call: TRBD2
cdr3_nt: TGTGCCAGCAGCCGAGGACTAGCCCGAGAGCAGTTCTTC
cdr3_aa: CASSRGLAREQFF

j_call: TRBJ1-1
clone_size: -
v_call: TRBV19
d_call: TRBD1
cdr3_nt: TGTGCCAGTAGCTTGGACAGGTCAATGATAGACACTGAAGCTTTCTTT
cdr3_aa: CASSLDRSMIDTEAFF

j_call: TRBJ2-5
clone_size: many
v_call: TRBV29-1
d_call: TRBD1
cdr3_nt: TGCAGCGTTGAAGATCTCGGGACAGTCCAAGAGACCCAGTACTTC
cdr3_aa: CSVEDLGTVQETQYF

j_call: TRBJ2-7
clone_size: few
v_call: TRBV20-1
d_call: -
cdr3_nt: TGCAGTGCTAGAGGACAGCAACACGAGCAGTACTTC
cdr3_aa: CSARGQQHEQYF

j_call: TRBJ2-1
clone_size: few
v_call: TRBV12-3/TRBV12-4
d_call: TRBD2
cdr3_nt: TGTGCCAGCATCTCTCTAGCGGGAGGGGAGTTCTTC
cdr3_aa: CASISLAGGEFF

j_call: TRBJ2-7
clone_size: few
v_call: TRBV9
d_call: TRBD2
cdr3_nt: TGTGCCAGCAGCCCTTCCGGGACTACCTCCTACGAGCAGTACTTC
cdr3_aa: CASSPSGTTSYEQYF

j_call: TRBJ2-7
clone_size: -
v_call: TRBV7-8
d_call: TRBD1
cdr3_nt: TGTGCCAGCAGCTTAGCGGGGACAGGGCGACGCGAGCAGTACTTC
cdr3_aa: CASSLAGTGRREQYF

j_call: TRBJ2-4
clone_size: many
v_call: TRBV24-1
d_call: -
cdr3_nt: TGTGCCACCAGTGATGAGCAGGTAGCCAAAAACATTCAGTACTTC
cdr3_aa: CATSDEQVAKNIQYF

j_call: TRBJ2-2
clone_size: many
v_call: TRBV5-1
d_call: -
cdr3_nt: TGCGCCAGCAGCCCCGGGACGAACACCGGGGAGCTGTTTTTT
cdr3_aa: CASSPGTNTGELFF

j_call: TRBJ2-4
clone_size: -
v_call: TRBV6-2/TRBV6-3
d_call: -
cdr3_nt: TGTGCCAGCAGTTTTGGAAGGTTGAGCATTCAGTACTTC
cdr3_aa: CASSFGRLSIQYF

j_call: TRBJ2-7
clone_size: -
v_call: TRBV7-2
d_call: -
cdr3_nt: TGTGCCAGCAGCTTAGTCTTGGACTACCCATACGAGCAGTACTTC
cdr3_aa: CASSLVLDYPYEQYF

j_call: TRBJ1-5
clone_size: once
v_call: TRBV7-2
d_call: -
cdr3_nt: TGTGCCAGCAGCCTTCGGTGGCAGCCCCAGCATTTT
cdr3_aa: CASSLRWQPQHF

j_call: TRBJ2-2
clone_size: -
v_call: TRBV5-1
d_call: -
cdr3_nt: TGCGCCAGCAGCTTAGGAATGGGTCAGGAGGAGGCCGGGGAGCTGTTTTTT
cdr3_aa: CASSLGMGQEEAGELFF

j_call: TRBJ2-2
clone_size: few
v_call: TRBV2
d_call: -
cdr3_nt: TGTGCCAGCAGTGACCGAACGAACACCGGGGAGCTGTTTTTT
cdr3_aa: CASSDRTNTGELFF

j_call: TRBJ2-1
clone_size: -
v_call: TRBV11-3
d_call: TRBD2
cdr3_nt: TGTGCCAGCAGCTTAAATCCGGGACTAGCGGGAAACAATGAGCAGTTCTTC
cdr3_aa: CASSLNPGLAGNNEQFF

j_call: TRBJ2-5
clone_size: -
v_call: TRBV20-1
d_call: -
cdr3_nt: TGCAGTGCTAGACAGGGGCAAGAGACCCAGTACTTC
cdr3_aa: CSARQGQETQYF

j_call: TRBJ2-5
clone_size: few
v_call: TRBV7-3
d_call: TRBD2
cdr3_nt: TGTGCCAGCAGCTTAAGGGGGGGACTAGCGGGAGGGTACTTCCAAGAGACCCAGTACTTC
cdr3_aa: CASSLRGGLAGGYFQETQYF

j_call: TRBJ2-5
clone_size: many
v_call: TRBV12-3/TRBV12-4
d_call: TRBD2
cdr3_nt: TGTGCCAGCAGTTCCCTAGCGGATCAAGAGACCCAGTACTTC
cdr3_aa: CASSSLADQETQYF

j_call: TRBJ2-5
clone_size: -
v_call: TRBV6-5
d_call: -
cdr3_nt: TGTGCCAGCAGTCACCAGGGTTACCAAGAGACCCAGTACTTC
cdr3_aa: CASSHQGYQETQYF

j_call: TRBJ2-3
clone_size: -
v_call: TRBV4-3
d_call: -
cdr3_nt: TGCGCCAGCAGCCAAGATCGACTGGGGCCGGATACGCAGTATTTT
cdr3_aa: CASSQDRLGPDTQYF

j_call: TRBJ2-3
clone_size: few
v_call: TRBV5-1
d_call: TRBD2
cdr3_nt: TGCGCCAGCAGCCGGGACTACCGCACAGATACGCAGTATTTT
cdr3_aa: CASSRDYRTDTQYF

j_call: TRBJ2-5
clone_size: -
v_call: TRBV7-7
d_call: -
cdr3_nt: TGTGCTAGCAGCCATACTCCGGGTGGGGAGACCCAGTACTTC
cdr3_aa: CASSHTPGGETQYF